The sequence of this T cell receptor beta chain was determined in a study of T cell responses to AZD1222 COVID-19 vaccine. On this clone: Its cognate antigen is unknown.

The table came from immunoSEQ multiplex PCR; TCRdb's copy has only in-frame clones and leaves some out. The sample has over 90,000 clones, around 83% seen once. Study findings and constraints: Reportedly, nearly half the spike-specific TCRs target unmutated variant regions. Sampling captured repertoires only after the peak T cell response. Females outnumbered males among donors, who were mostly white British; clonal diversity was possibly underestimated.

Germline V gene lookup returns CDR1 SGHDT and CDR2 YYEEEE. V lost 0 bases to trimming and J lost 7 bases, with 16 bases between them. The length of the CDR3 is 15 residues. This clonotype was obtained from an adult in good health. The sequencing here drew on peripheral blood, taken on day 0 of AZD1222 vaccination. The rearrangement uses TRBV5-6 and TRBJ2-5; D is uncertain. The CDR3: CASSLAKGGHATQYF. The CDR3 DNA follows: TGTGCCAGCAGCTTGGCCAAAGGCGGCCATGCGACCCAGTACTTC.